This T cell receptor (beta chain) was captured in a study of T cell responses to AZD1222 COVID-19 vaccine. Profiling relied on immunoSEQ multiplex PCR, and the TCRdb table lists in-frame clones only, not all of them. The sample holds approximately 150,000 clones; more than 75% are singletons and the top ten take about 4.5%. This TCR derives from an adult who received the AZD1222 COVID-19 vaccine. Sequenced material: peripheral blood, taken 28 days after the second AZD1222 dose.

The CDR3 region is CASSFRRGQETQYF. The CDR3 nucleotides read TGTGCCAGCAGTTTCCGGCGGGGACAAGAGACCCAGTACTTC. V usage is TRBV27 and J usage is TRBJ2-5, with a tentative D call TRBD2 (6 bases). Trimming took off 3 bases at V and 2 bases at J, with 10 bases between the two ends. The germline CDR1 and CDR2 sequences are MNHEY and SMNVEV (reference sequence). CDR3 size: 14 residues.